Here is one TCR beta chain with its context. Its cognate antigen is unknown. The data originate from a study of shared clonotypes between healthy human individuals. Findings and limits, study-wide: Naive CD4 clonotypes were shared across several donors at 5% to 6%. An expected dependence of interdonor clonotype sharing on sequencing depth was noted. Relative to clonotypes present in all four donors, those not shared had lower generation probabilities.

The assay was immunoSEQ multiplex PCR, and TCRdb's table has in-frame clones only and misses some. The data hold about 980,000 clones, with more than 75% observed a single time. The sequence came from a man younger than 35 in good health. The sample taken for sequencing was memory CD4+ T cells sorted from blood. The subset denotes: CD45RA-negative fraction.

Here the CDR3 DNA reads TGTGCCAGCAGTTGGAGGGGGGCTGGGGCCAACGTCCTGACTTTC. Translating gives CASSWRGAGANVLTF. The chain is built from TRBV6-5 and TRBJ2-6, with D possibly being TRBD1 or TRBD2 (6 bases each). With 4 bases removed from V and 2 bases from J, the gap between germline ends came to 9 bases. Per germline, CDR1 MNHEY and CDR2 SVGAGI. This CDR3 spans 15 amino acids.